The 26 T cell receptor beta chains given below trace back to one sample, sequenced in a study of patients and donors after allogeneic stem cell transplantation. TCRdb re-analysed the RT-PCR reads in MiXCR, keeping a single row per CDR3 protein. Seen here are tens of thousands of distinct CDR3 sequences, about 30% observed once, and the top ten hold around 72%. Sequenced: blood, either unsorted or a sorted T cell fraction (not recorded which). The receptors were gathered from a human donor who was either an allogeneic HSCT recipient or a stem cell or donor lymphocyte infusion donor (not recorded which). It is not recorded whose cells these are; they may come from a transplant donor.

This clonotype is labeled large. The CDR3: CATQGTEHQPQHF. In DNA form, the CDR3 reads TGTGCCACCCAAGGGACAGAGCATCAGCCCCAGCATTTT. The chain is built from TRBV18 and TRBJ1-5, with TRBD1 matching over 7 bases. Trimming removed 10 bases from V and 5 bases from J; junction bases left unmatched: 8. The CDR3 is 13 residues long. Per the germline V gene, CDR1 is KGHSH and CDR2 is LQKENI.

The rearrangement uses TRBV12-3 or TRBV12-4 and TRBJ2-1, with TRBD2 matching 7 bases. Trimming removed 4 bases from V and 5 bases from J; junction bases left unmatched: 5. The CDR3 consists of 14 residues. This chain's CDR3 is CASSSGLGNNEQFF. The DNA of the CDR3 is TGTGCCAGCAGTTCTGGACTAGGGAACAATGAGCAGTTCTTC.

In its sample, this clonotype was seen a few times. The V gene is TRBV24-1, the J gene TRBJ2-7, with a tentative D call TRBD2 (5 bases). CDR1 KGHDR and CDR2 SFDVKD come from the germline V gene. V lost 9 bases, J lost 6 bases, and 20 bases lay in between. The CDR3 runs 14 residues. DNA of the CDR3: TGTGCCACCGCAAGGACTGGCGCTGACCCCGAGCAGTACTTC. It specifies CATARTGADPEQYF.

The rearrangement uses TRBV20-1 and TRBJ2-3, with D unclear. V was pared by 4 bases and J by 1 base, with 24 bases between. The CDR3 spans 18 residues. CDR1 and CDR2 (germline): DFQATT, SNEGSKA (reference sequence). In DNA, the CDR3 is TGCAGTGCTACCCCGTTACCCAGACGCGGAGAACGCACAGATACGCAGTATTTT. It translates to CSATPLPRRGERTDTQYF.

This clonotype occurred once. The chain recombines TRBV7-9 with TRBJ2-2; 14 positions match TRBD2. The CDR3 extends over 17 amino acids. Per the germline V gene, CDR1 is SEHNR and CDR2 is FQNEAQ (reference sequence). V lost 4 bases and J lost 5; bases outside the gene matches: 6. The CDR3 DNA reads TGTGCCAGCAGCTCGGGACTAGCGGGAGTGGGGACCGGGGAGCTGTTTTTT. Amino acid sequence: CASSSGLAGVGTGELFF.

The table lists this clonotype with many counts. The gene calls are TRBV15 and TRBJ1-1; D may be TRBD1 (5 bases). V was trimmed by 8 bases and J by 4 bases, leaving 14 bases between them. This CDR3 has 13 residues. Germline V gene data show CDR1 as LNHNV and CDR2 as YYDKDF (reference sequence). This CDR3 is CATSFSGGTEAFF. The CDR3 nucleotides are TGTGCCACCTCTTTTAGTGGGGGCACTGAAGCTTTCTTT.

This sequence joins TRBV5-1 and TRBJ1-1; D may be TRBD1 (5 bases). The CDR3 length is 13 residues. V was clipped by 0 bases and J by 5 bases, with 8 bases between them. CDR1 SGHRS and CDR2 YFSETQ come from the germline V gene. The DNA for the CDR3 is TGCGCCAGCAGCTTGGGATCAGGGACTGAAGCTTTCTTT. It codes for CASSLGSGTEAFF.

The sample holds a few counts of this clonotype. The chain carries TRBV10-3 and TRBJ2-7; D may be TRBD2 (5 bases). The CDR3 is 12 amino acids. Trimming took 5 bases from V and 2 from J, leaving 7 bases between them. CDR1 and CDR2 from the germline V gene are ENHRY and SYGVKD. DNA of the CDR3: TGTGCCATCAGTCCCGGGACCTACGAGCAGTACTTC. Translated, it gives CAISPGTYEQYF.

The CDR3 DNA reads TGTGCCAGCAGTTTAACCCGGGGGGGAGGTTGGTCCGGCTACACCTTC. Protein: CASSLTRGGGWSGYTF. The chain uses TRBV12-3 or TRBV12-4 and TRBJ1-2; a weak D match, TRBD1 (5 bases). Trimming removed 2 bases at V and 8 bases at J, with 21 bases between. The CDR3 spans 16 residues.

This clonotype has a handful of counts. The V gene is TRBV6-5, the J gene TRBJ2-4; D uncertain. This CDR3 is 16 amino acids long. V shed 0 bases and J shed 1 base, with 10 bases lying between them. The germline V gene has CDR1 MNHEY and CDR2 SVGAGI. The DNA for the CDR3 is TGTGCCAGCAGTTACTCGAGGAGATTTGCCAAAAACATTCAGTACTTC. This translates into CASSYSRRFAKNIQYF.

This clonotype was recorded at least ten times. This chain links TRBV7-2 with TRBJ1-6; D is unresolved. From germline, CDR1 is SGHTA and CDR2 FQGNSA. The CDR3 runs 16 residues. V lost 7 bases and J lost 7, with 20 bases in between. The CDR3 protein is CASTNTRTVPNSPLHF. CDR3 bases: TGTGCCAGCACAAACACACGGACGGTCCCCAATTCACCCCTCCACTTT.

This clonotype was picked up a small number of times. V and J are TRBV5-5 and TRBJ2-1; D is unresolved. The germline V gene encodes CDR1 SGHKS and CDR2 YYEKEE (reference sequence). Trimming cost V 4 bases and J 7 bases, with 12 bases left between them. CDR3 size: 13 residues. CDR3 coding DNA: TGTGCCAGCAGCCTATCACCCGCTAATGAGCAGTTCTTC. This gives the protein CASSLSPANEQFF.

The gene calls are TRBV23-1 and TRBJ1-2; maybe TRBD1 (5 bases). TRBV23-1 is labeled an ORF, and its function is uncertain. This CDR3 is 13 amino acids long. V was shortened by 5 bases and J by 9 bases, with 16 bases between the two germline ends. Here the CDR3 DNA reads TGCGCCAGCAGTGCGGGACGGTTAGGTCGCTACACCTTC. Amino acids: CASSAGRLGRYTF.

This clonotype was detected only a few times. CDR3 in amino acids: CASTTGTGLWQPQHF. CDR3 DNA sequence: TGTGCCAGCACAACCGGGACAGGCCTCTGGCAGCCCCAGCATTTT. The chain is built from TRBV28 and TRBJ1-5, with 8 bases aligning to TRBD1. The CDR3 length is 15 residues. Germline V gene data show CDR1 as MDHEN and CDR2 as SYDVKM. The junction had 12 bases not matched to a gene; V was cut back by 7 bases and J by 7 bases.

This rearrangement joins TRBV12-3 or TRBV12-4 to TRBJ1-1; tentative D call: TRBD1 (5 bases). The CDR3 loop spans 13 amino acids. Trimming took 3 bases from V and 5 from J, leaving 10 bases between them. CDR3 protein: CASSFSGGTEAFF. Written as DNA, the CDR3 is TGTGCCAGCAGTTTTTCCGGGGGTACTGAAGCTTTCTTT.

J is TRBJ2-2 and V is TRBV14; the D call may be TRBD1 or TRBD2 (6 bases each). The V gene's germline CDR1 is SGHDN and CDR2 FVKESK. The V and J ends lost 4 bases and 4 bases respectively, with 16 bases between them. The CDR3 runs to 16 residues. CDR3 residues: CASSRPTGAGTGELFF. For the CDR3, the DNA is TGTGCCAGCAGCCGCCCGACGGGGGCTGGCACCGGGGAGCTGTTTTTT.

In this sample, this clonotype turned up a few times. The V and J genes are TRBV20-1 and TRBJ1-1, with 8 bases that match TRBD1. The CDR3 runs 14 residues. Germline CDR1 is DFQATT and CDR2 is SNEGSKA (reference sequence). J lost 4 bases, V lost 0 bases, and 4 bases had no gene match. CDR3 amino acids: CSARDRTGRTEAFF. As DNA, the CDR3 is TGCAGTGCTAGAGATCGGACAGGGCGCACTGAAGCTTTCTTT.

This clonotype was detected only a few times. The chain is built from TRBV18 and TRBJ1-5; D is perhaps TRBD1 (5 bases). CDR3 length equals 15 residues. CDR1 is KGHSH and CDR2 is LQKENI in the germline V gene. Trimming took off 0 bases at V and 2 bases at J, with 8 bases between the two ends. This CDR3 is CASSPPGVGNQPQHF. As DNA, the CDR3 is TGTGCCAGCTCACCACCGGGGGTGGGCAATCAGCCCCAGCATTTT.

The rearrangement joins TRBV6-1 to TRBJ1-5, with D hard to call. The CDR3 totals 12 residues. Germline CDR1 and CDR2: MNHNS and SASEGT. The V gene lost 6 bases and the J gene lost 0 bases, with 3 bases spanning the gap. For the CDR3, the DNA is TGTGCCAGCAGGGGTAGCAATCAGCCCCAGCATTTT. As protein: CASRGSNQPQHF.

The chain combines TRBV6-1 with TRBJ1-5, with D possibly being TRBD1 (5 bases). With 5 bases removed from V and 2 bases from J, the gap between germline ends came to 16 bases. Germline-derived CDR1 and CDR2 are MNHNS and SASEGT. The CDR3 length is 16 residues. For the CDR3, the DNA is TGTGCCAGCAGTTCCTCAGGCGGCAGGGGCAATCAGCCCCAGCATTTT. Encoded protein: CASSSSGGRGNQPQHF.

This clonotype came up a few times. The V call is TRBV20-1, the J call TRBJ2-7; no definite D call. Trimming shortened V by 3 bases and J by 3 bases, and 18 bases separated the two germline ends. The CDR3 is 15 residues long. The germline CDR1 and CDR2 sequences are DFQATT and SNEGSKA (reference sequence). The CDR3 DNA reads as TGCAGTGCTAGTAGTCAAGGCCTTCGATACTACGAGCAGTACTTC. It codes for CSASSQGLRYYEQYF.

The CDR3 protein is CASSFGRGTLITEAFF. The DNA for the CDR3 is TGTGCCAGCAGCTTTGGGAGGGGGACTTTGATCACTGAAGCTTTCTTT. This chain connects TRBV2 to TRBJ1-1; TRBD1 is a possible D gene (6 bases). This CDR3 is built from 16 residues. Trimming pared 6 bases from V and 4 bases from J, leaving 21 bases between. Germline CDR1 and CDR2: SNHLY and FYNNEI. Looking up the rest from reference TRBV2 and TRBJ1-1 gives the full variable domain: EPEVTQTPSHQVTQMGQEVILRCVPISNHLYFYWYRQILGQKVEFLVSFYNNEISEKSEIFDDQFSVERPDGSNFTLKIRSTKLEDSAMYFCASSFGRGTLITEAFFGQGTRLTVV.

The chain has TRBV28 and TRBJ2-3, with D hard to call. The germline V gene encodes CDR1 MDHEN and CDR2 SYDVKM. V dropped 7 bases and J dropped 2 bases, with 16 bases sitting between them. The CDR3 consists of 15 residues. CDR3 in DNA: TGTGCCAGCACCCCCGGCGTCTTTTTCACAGATACGCAGTATTTT. This codes for CASTPGVFFTDTQYF.

The CDR3 bases are TGTGCCAGCAGTGATACGGGATCACGGGGCACCGGGGAGCTGTTTTTT. This gives the protein CASSDTGSRGTGELFF. The chain has TRBV25-1 and TRBJ2-2; a weak D match, TRBD2 (5 bases). This CDR3 has 16 residues. V was pared by 3 bases and J by 4 bases, with 15 bases between. Germline V gene lookup returns CDR1 MGHDK and CDR2 SYGVNS.

This clonotype appeared a few times. The V gene is TRBV7-2, the J gene TRBJ1-2; TRBD1 agrees at 7 bases. The V gene's germline CDR1 is SGHTA and CDR2 FQGNSA. J lost 8 bases, V lost 4 bases, and 10 bases had no gene match. The CDR3 totals 14 residues. The CDR3 DNA sequence: TGTGCCAGCAGCTATCAGGGGGGGTCCCCCGGCTACACCTTC. Its protein is CASSYQGGSPGYTF.

The chain recombines TRBV11-2 with TRBJ2-1; 7 nucleotides align to TRBD2. There are 16 residues in the CDR3. V gave up 4 bases and J gave up 5 bases; unmatched junction bases: 11. Looked up from germline, CDR1 is SGHAT and CDR2 is FQNNGV. Here the CDR3 reads CASSSGAGSGHNEQFF. The CDR3 DNA is TGTGCCAGCAGCTCCGGAGCGGGATCTGGGCACAATGAGCAGTTCTTC.